The TCR beta chain described here comes from a study of naive and memory T cell subsets. Per the germline V gene, CDR1 is SQVTM and CDR2 is ANQGSEA. This CDR3 spans 11 amino acids. V lost 4 bases to trimming and J lost 2 bases, with 6 bases between them. Ligated cDNA underwent four rounds of PCR with nested alpha and beta constant region primers and SP2. Blood and skin TCR RNA was reverse transcribed with alpha and beta constant primers. MiXCR, applied by TCRdb to the 5' RACE reads, yields one record per CDR3 protein. This sample has more than 55,000 distinct CDR3 sequences, with 6% to 8.5% found just once. The library had UMIs added by 3' ligation of an oligonucleotide to TCR cDNA. Unsorted total RNA, 1 to 1000 ng, was DNase treated before reverse transcription. Points from the study as a whole: The RNA method is potentially sensitive to activation and differentiation changes.

This clonotype has a count of ten or more. Its antigen is unknown. The TCR was taken from a female donor in good health. The chain carries TRBV29-1 and TRBJ2-7; no firm D call. The CDR3 DNA sequence: TGCAGCGTTGTTATGGCCTACGAGCAGTACTTC. Protein sequence: CSVVMAYEQYF.